Listed here are 13 T cell receptor beta chains from one sample, sequenced in a study of a mutant IDH1 vaccine in newly diagnosed glioma. Noted time point: week 23, last vaccination. Each dose delivered 300 ug of mutant IDH1 20-mer peptide subcutaneously with imiquimod. Measured with immunoSEQ multiplex PCR; TCRdb has only the in-frame clones, and not every one. The sample yields tens of thousands of clones, around 83% seen once. Their antigen targets remain unknown. Sequencing used PBMCs, obtained from a glioma patient whose treatment included an IDH1 peptide vaccine. The receptors were sampled from a woman aged 50 to 65 with glioma.

V usage is TRBV5-4 and J usage is TRBJ2-7; D perhaps matches TRBD2 (6 bases). This CDR3 is built from 17 residues. The V gene lost 0 bases and the J gene lost 0 bases, with 16 bases spanning the gap. Germline V gene data show CDR1 as SGHNT and CDR2 as YYREEE (reference sequence). The DNA of the CDR3 is TGTGCCAGCAGCTTGGAAAGGGGACTTAGCGGCTCCTACGAGCAGTACTTC. This encodes CASSLERGLSGSYEQYF.

The chain joins TRBV5-1 to TRBJ1-2; 8 nucleotides agree with TRBD1. The trim removed 0 bases at V and 2 bases at J, leaving 0 bases unmatched. CDR1 and CDR2 (germline): SGHRS, YFSETQ. The CDR3 spans 14 residues. This CDR3 is CASSLGTGNYGYTF. In DNA, the CDR3 is TGCGCCAGCAGCTTGGGGACAGGGAACTATGGCTACACCTTC.

The chain has TRBV10-3 and TRBJ1-2; 11 bases align to TRBD1. The length of the CDR3 is 16 residues. Unmatched junction bases numbered 7, after V lost 6 bases and J lost 1 base. Germline lookup yields CDR1 ENHRY and CDR2 SYGVKD. CDR3 nucleotide sequence: TGTGCCATCAGGCACGCGGGACAGGGGGATAACTATGGCTACACCTTC. Translated, it gives CAIRHAGQGDNYGYTF.

The V and J genes are TRBV28 and TRBJ2-2, with a tentative D call TRBD1 (5 bases). The CDR3 extends over 15 amino acids. V was pared by 6 bases and J by 0 bases, with 11 bases between. The germline CDR1 and CDR2 sequences are MDHEN and SYDVKM. The CDR3 DNA reads TGTGCCAGCAGCCTGACAGCCCCGAACACCGGGGAGCTGTTTTTT. Its translation is CASSLTAPNTGELFF.

This rearrangement joins TRBV28 to TRBJ2-3; tentative D call: TRBD2 (6 bases). This CDR3 is 16 amino acids long. Trimming left V 3 bases short and J 3 bases short, with 16 bases between. Germline assignment: CDR1 MDHEN and CDR2 SYDVKM. CDR3 region: CASSFRRAKMTDTQYF. The CDR3 DNA sequence: TGTGCCAGCAGTTTTCGGAGGGCCAAAATGACAGATACGCAGTATTTT.

The count of this clone is one. This rearrangement joins TRBV6-1 to TRBJ2-7, with D unclear. This CDR3 has 12 residues. Trimming shortened V by 1 base and J by 2 bases, and 3 bases separated the two germline ends. Germline V gene sequence: CDR1 MNHNS, CDR2 SASEGT. The CDR3 sequence is CASSEGTYEQYF. CDR3 nucleotides: TGTGCCAGCAGTGAAGGGACCTACGAGCAGTACTTC.

The chain combines TRBV9 with TRBJ2-2, with 7 positions matching TRBD2. Losses at the gene ends were 4 bases for V and 4 bases for J; bases not matched to a gene: 10. Germline lookup yields CDR1 SGDLS and CDR2 YYNGEE. This CDR3 comprises 16 residues. The CDR3 DNA follows: TGTGCCAGCAGCACAAGGGGCTCGGGGGGCACCGGGGAGCTGTTTTTT. This translates into CASSTRGSGGTGELFF. Filled out from reference TRBV9 and TRBJ2-2, the complete variable domain reads DSGVTQTPKHLITATGQRVTLRCSPRSGDLSVYWYQQSLDQGLQFLIQYYNGEERAKGNILERFSAQQFPDLHSELNLSSLELGDSALYFCASSTRGSGGTGELFFGEGSRLTVL.

V is TRBV10-1 and J is TRBJ2-7; 7 bases match TRBD2. The CDR3 totals 15 residues. The junction had 11 bases not matched to a gene; V was cut back by 7 bases and J by 2 bases. The germline V gene encodes CDR1 WNHNN and CDR2 SYGVQD (reference sequence). DNA of the CDR3: TGCGCCAGCAAGGGGCGGGAGAGGACCCCCTACGAGCAGTACTTC. Residues: CASKGRERTPYEQYF.

CDR3 region: CASSTLGAGGTGELFF. The CDR3 DNA reads TGTGCCAGCAGCACCCTGGGAGCGGGAGGGACCGGGGAGCTGTTTTTT. The genes are TRBV28 and TRBJ2-2; 10 positions agree with TRBD2. CDR1 and CDR2 from the germline V gene are MDHEN and SYDVKM. This CDR3 is built from 16 residues. The ends lost 6 bases at V and 5 bases at J; junction bases unmatched: 9.

The CDR3 loop reads CASSLTVKSTYEQYF. The CDR3 DNA reads TGTGCCAGTAGTTTAACAGTGAAATCCACCTACGAGCAGTACTTC. The chain links TRBV19 to TRBJ2-7; D call uncertain. The CDR3 runs to 15 residues. Deletions cut 5 bases from V and 2 bases from J, with 16 bases between. Germline V gene lookup returns CDR1 LNHDA and CDR2 SQIVND (reference sequence).

The chain combines TRBV27 with TRBJ1-6; 7 bases line up with TRBD1. Germline V CDR1 and CDR2: MNHEY, SMNVEV (reference sequence). CDR3 length: 14 residues. V dropped 8 bases and J dropped 7; count of bases not matched to a gene: 8. The CDR3 loop reads CASGPTGSNSPLHF. The CDR3 nucleotides read TGTGCCAGCGGACCGACAGGGAGCAATTCACCCCTCCACTTT.

This clone was seen a handful of times. J is TRBJ1-2 and V is TRBV6-5; D gene uncertain. CDR1 and CDR2 (germline): MNHEY, SVGAGI. The CDR3 covers 13 residues. Trimming removed 3 bases at V and 8 bases at J, with 13 bases between. CDR3 DNA: TGTGCCAGCAGTTATCGAGTAGGTTCCGGCTACACCTTC. Translating it yields CASSYRVGSGYTF.

J is TRBJ2-4 and V is TRBV19; TRBD2 aligns across 9 bases. J lost 2 bases, V lost 3 bases, and 8 bases had no gene match. Germline-derived CDR1 and CDR2 are LNHDA and SQIVND (reference sequence). The CDR3 is 17 amino acids. CDR3: CASSMIPSGTPKNIQYF. The CDR3 DNA reads as TGTGCCAGTAGTATGATCCCTAGCGGGACCCCCAAAAACATTCAGTACTTC.